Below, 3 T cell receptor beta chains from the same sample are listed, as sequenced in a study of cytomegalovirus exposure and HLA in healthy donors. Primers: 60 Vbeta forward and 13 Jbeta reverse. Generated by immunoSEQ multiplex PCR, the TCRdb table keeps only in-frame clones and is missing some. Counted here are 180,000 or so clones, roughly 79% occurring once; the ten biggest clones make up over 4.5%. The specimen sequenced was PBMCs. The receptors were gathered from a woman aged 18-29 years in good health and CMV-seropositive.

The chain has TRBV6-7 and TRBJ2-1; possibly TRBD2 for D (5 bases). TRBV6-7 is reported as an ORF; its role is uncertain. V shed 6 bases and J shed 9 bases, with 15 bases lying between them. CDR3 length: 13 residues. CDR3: CASSSAPEGEQFF. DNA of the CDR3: TGTGCCAGCAGCTCCGCCCCAGAGGGTGAGCAGTTCTTC.

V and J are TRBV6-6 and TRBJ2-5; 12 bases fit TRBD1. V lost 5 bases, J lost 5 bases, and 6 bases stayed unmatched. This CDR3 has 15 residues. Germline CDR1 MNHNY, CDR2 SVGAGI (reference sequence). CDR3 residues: CASSPGTGGGETQYF. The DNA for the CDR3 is TGTGCCAGCAGTCCTGGGACAGGGGGCGGGGAGACCCAGTACTTC.

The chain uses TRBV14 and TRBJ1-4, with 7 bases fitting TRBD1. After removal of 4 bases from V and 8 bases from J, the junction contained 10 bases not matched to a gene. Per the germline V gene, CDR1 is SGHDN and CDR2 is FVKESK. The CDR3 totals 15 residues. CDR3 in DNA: TGTGCCAGCAGCCTAATACAGGGGATTGGGGAAAAACTGTTTTTT. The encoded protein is CASSLIQGIGEKLFF.